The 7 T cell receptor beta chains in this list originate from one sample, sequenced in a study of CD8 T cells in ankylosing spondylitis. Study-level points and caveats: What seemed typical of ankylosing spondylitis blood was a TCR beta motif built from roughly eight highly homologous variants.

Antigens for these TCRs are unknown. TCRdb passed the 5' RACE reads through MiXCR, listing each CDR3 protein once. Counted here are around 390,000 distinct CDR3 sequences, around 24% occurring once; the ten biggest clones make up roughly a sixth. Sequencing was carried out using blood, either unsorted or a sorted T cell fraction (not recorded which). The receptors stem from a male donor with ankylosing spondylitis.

CDR3 in amino acids: CATSEWRRAYEQYF. In DNA, the CDR3 is TGTGCCACCAGTGAATGGCGGAGAGCCTACGAGCAGTACTTC. The V and J genes are TRBV24-1 and TRBJ2-7; D remains ambiguous. The CDR3 extends over 14 amino acids. The V gene's germline CDR1 is KGHDR and CDR2 SFDVKD. V shed 4 bases and J shed 2 bases, with 11 bases lying between them.

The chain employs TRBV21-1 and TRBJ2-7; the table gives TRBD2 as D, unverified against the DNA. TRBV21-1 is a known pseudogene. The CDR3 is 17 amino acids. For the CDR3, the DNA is TGTGCCAGCAGCAAAGGTGGAATTAGCGGGAGGGCTAGAGAGCAGTACTTC. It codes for CASSKGGISGRAREQYF.

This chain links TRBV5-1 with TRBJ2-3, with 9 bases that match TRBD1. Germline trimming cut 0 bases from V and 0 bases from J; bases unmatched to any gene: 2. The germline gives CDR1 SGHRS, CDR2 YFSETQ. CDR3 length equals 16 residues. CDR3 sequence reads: CASSLGGTGSTDTQYF. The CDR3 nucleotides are TGCGCCAGCAGCTTGGGCGGGACAGGGAGCACAGATACGCAGTATTTT.

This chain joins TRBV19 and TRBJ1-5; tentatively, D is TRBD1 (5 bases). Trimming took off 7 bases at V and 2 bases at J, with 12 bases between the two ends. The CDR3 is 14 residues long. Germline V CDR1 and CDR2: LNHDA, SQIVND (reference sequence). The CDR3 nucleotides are TGTGCCAGTACCATGGGGCCCCGCAATCAGCCCCAGCATTTT. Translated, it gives CASTMGPRNQPQHF.

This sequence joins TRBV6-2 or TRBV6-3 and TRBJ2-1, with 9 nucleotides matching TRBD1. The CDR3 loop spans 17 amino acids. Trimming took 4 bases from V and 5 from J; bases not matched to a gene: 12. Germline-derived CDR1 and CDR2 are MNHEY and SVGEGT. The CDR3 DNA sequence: TGTGCCAGCAGTTCCCGAAGGGGGGACAGGGAAAACAATGAGCAGTTCTTC. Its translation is CASSSRRGDRENNEQFF.

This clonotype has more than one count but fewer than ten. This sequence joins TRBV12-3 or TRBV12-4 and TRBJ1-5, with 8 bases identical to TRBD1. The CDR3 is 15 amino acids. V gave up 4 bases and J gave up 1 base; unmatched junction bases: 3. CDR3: CASSYGQGSNQPQHF. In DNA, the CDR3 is TGTGCCAGCAGTTACGGACAGGGAAGCAATCAGCCCCAGCATTTT.

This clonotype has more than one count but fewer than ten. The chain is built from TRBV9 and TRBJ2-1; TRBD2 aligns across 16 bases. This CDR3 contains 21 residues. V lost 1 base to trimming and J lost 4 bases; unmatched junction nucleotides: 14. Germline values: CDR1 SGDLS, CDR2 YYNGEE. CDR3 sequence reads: CASSVRVPGTSGRAAYNEQFF. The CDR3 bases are TGTGCCAGCAGCGTACGGGTACCAGGGACTAGCGGGAGGGCCGCATACAATGAGCAGTTCTTC.